Listed here are 7 T cell receptor beta chains from one sample, sequenced in a study of cytomegalovirus exposure and HLA in healthy donors. This PCR relied on a set of 60 Vbeta primers and 13 Jbeta primers. Assay used: immunoSEQ multiplex PCR; TCRdb lists only in-frame clones, some missing. The sample consists of about 140,000 clones, 75% of them appearing once. The sequencing input was PBMCs. The source is a man aged 18 to 29 in good health and CMV-seropositive.

As for this clone: A read error may account for a junction end that differs from germline. The V call is TRBV11-2, the J call TRBJ2-3; D is uncertain. The CDR3 is 11 amino acids. Germline CDR1 reads SGHAT; CDR2 reads FQNNGV. CDR3 sequence reads: CASSLLSTRSF. The CDR3 nucleotides are TGTGCCAGCAGCTTGCTTTCGACCCGGAGTTTT.

The V gene is TRBV11-3, the J gene TRBJ2-1, with 10 bases lining up with TRBD2. The CDR3 loop spans 15 amino acids. Germline V gene data show CDR1 as SGHNT and CDR2 as YENEEA. V was clipped by 4 bases and J by 5 bases; unmatched bases: 5. The DNA of the CDR3 is TGTGCCAGCAGCTGGACTAGCGGAGGAGACAATGAGCAGTTCTTC. This sequence encodes CASSWTSGGDNEQFF.

This clone has a single count. This chain joins TRBV9 and TRBJ2-1; 8 nucleotides align to TRBD1. V was clipped by 4 bases and J by 3 bases; unmatched bases: 9. This CDR3 spans 16 amino acids. Germline-derived CDR1 and CDR2 are SGDLS and YYNGEE. The CDR3 sequence is CASSTTQGAVYNEQFF. The CDR3 nucleotides are TGTGCCAGCAGCACGACCCAGGGGGCAGTCTACAATGAGCAGTTCTTC.

This sequence joins TRBV28 and TRBJ2-1, with 7 bases matching TRBD1. CDR3 size: 12 residues. Losses at the gene ends were 7 bases for V and 4 bases for J; bases not matched to a gene: 1. Germline assignment: CDR1 MDHEN and CDR2 SYDVKM. The CDR3 region has the DNA TGTGCCAGCAAACAGGGGTACAATGAGCAGTTCTTC. Protein product: CASKQGYNEQFF.

This chain links TRBV10-3 with TRBJ2-7; the match to TRBD2 covers 10 bases. Germline-derived CDR1 and CDR2 are ENHRY and SYGVKD. V was pared by 0 bases and J by 4 bases, with 0 bases of the junction left unmatched. The CDR3 extends over 14 amino acids. CDR3 DNA: TGTGCCATCAGTGAGTCTAGCGGGAGGTACGAGCAGTACTTC. Amino acids: CAISESSGRYEQYF.

The chain recombines TRBV7-2 with TRBJ2-7; the match to TRBD2 covers 8 bases. The CDR3 runs 15 residues. V was clipped by 0 bases and J by 7 bases; unmatched bases: 8. Germline values: CDR1 SGHTA, CDR2 FQGNSA. DNA of the CDR3: TGTGCCAGCAGCTTAGCACTAGCGGCAAAATCGGAGCAGTACTTC. Its protein is CASSLALAAKSEQYF.

The chain links TRBV5-4 to TRBJ2-3; 9 bases are a match to TRBD2. The germline V gene has CDR1 SGHNT and CDR2 YYREEE (reference sequence). The CDR3 consists of 16 residues. Trimming took 1 base from V and 4 from J; bases not matched to a gene: 7. The CDR3 nucleotides read TGTGCCAGCAGCTTGTGGGCGGGAGGGCCCCCAGATACGCAGTATTTT. Translating it yields CASSLWAGGPPDTQYF.